Following are 16 T cell receptor beta chains from one sample sequenced in a study of patients and donors after allogeneic stem cell transplantation. TCRdb fed the RT-PCR reads into MiXCR, producing one record per CDR3 protein. The data show approximately 150,000 distinct CDR3 sequences, about 29% seen once. Sequenced: blood, either unsorted or a sorted T cell fraction (not recorded which). Receptors were obtained from a human donor who was either an allogeneic HSCT recipient or a stem cell or donor lymphocyte infusion donor (not recorded which). It is not recorded whose cells these are; they may come from a transplant donor.

CDR3 residues: CASSYSLDRNIQYF. CDR3 coding DNA: TGTGCCAGCAGTTACTCCCTCGACAGGAACATTCAGTACTTC. The genes are TRBV6-5 and TRBJ2-4, with a possible D match to TRBD1 (6 bases). V was clipped by 0 bases and J by 7 bases, with 10 bases between them. Germline loops: CDR1 MNHEY, CDR2 SVGAGI. The CDR3 is 14 amino acids.

The J gene is TRBJ2-1, the V gene TRBV5-1; D remains ambiguous. V lost 0 bases and J lost 3, with 7 bases in between. The CDR3 spans 14 residues. The germline CDR1 and CDR2 sequences are SGHRS and YFSETQ. The CDR3 loop is CASSLEELYNEQFF. For the CDR3, the DNA is TGCGCCAGCAGCTTGGAAGAGCTCTACAATGAGCAGTTCTTC.

The rearrangement uses TRBV4-2 and TRBJ2-1; the match to TRBD2 covers 12 bases. The trim removed 3 bases at V and 6 bases at J, leaving 6 bases unmatched. The CDR3 length is 16 residues. Germline CDR1 LGHNA, CDR2 YNFKEQ. The CDR3 nucleotides read TGTGCCAGCAGCCAGGCTCTAGCGGGAGGGCCCAATGAGCAGTTCTTC. It translates to CASSQALAGGPNEQFF.

A few counts support this clonotype. This chain uses TRBV5-6 with TRBJ2-7; 13 bases fit TRBD2. The germline gives CDR1 SGHDT, CDR2 YYEEEE. This CDR3 spans 15 amino acids. The J segment lost 2 bases and the V segment lost 3 bases, leaving 2 bases of the junction unmatched. The CDR3 here is CASSWGLAGPYEQYF. The CDR3 nucleotides read TGTGCCAGCAGCTGGGGACTAGCGGGGCCCTACGAGCAGTACTTC.

This chain joins TRBV7-9 and TRBJ1-5, with D hard to call. CDR1 and CDR2 from the germline V gene are SEHNR and FQNEAQ (reference sequence). V lost 2 bases, J lost 6 bases, and 8 bases lay in between. The CDR3 length is 13 residues. The CDR3 sequence: CASSLLDGQPQHF. Here the CDR3 DNA reads TGTGCCAGCAGCTTATTGGACGGTCAGCCCCAGCATTTT.

This clonotype was counted ten times or more. The V gene is TRBV20-1, the J gene TRBJ1-3, with D tentatively TRBD1 (6 bases). Trimming cost V 3 bases and J 6 bases, with 15 bases left between them. CDR1 is DFQATT and CDR2 is SNEGSKA in the germline V gene (reference sequence). The CDR3 has 14 amino acids. In DNA, the CDR3 is TGCAGTGCTAGTCCCCAGGGGCGGTTAAACACCATATATTTT. As protein: CSASPQGRLNTIYF.

The V and J genes are TRBV27 and TRBJ2-7; TRBD1 is a possible D gene (5 bases). Germline V gene lookup returns CDR1 MNHEY and CDR2 SMNVEV (reference sequence). CDR3 length: 15 amino acids. V was trimmed by 3 bases and J by 1 base, leaving 13 bases between them. In DNA form, the CDR3 reads TGTGCCAGCAGTTTTGCGTCGACAGTTTCCTACGAGCAGTACTTC. Protein sequence: CASSFASTVSYEQYF.

The chain uses TRBV7-3 and TRBJ2-2; D unresolved. The CDR3 is 13 amino acids. Germline loops: CDR1 SGHTA, CDR2 FQGTGA. Between the trimmed V and J ends, which lost 5 bases and 7 bases, there was a span of 11 bases. The chain's CDR3 is CASSLQMGGELFF. The CDR3 DNA reads TGTGCCAGCAGCCTCCAAATGGGCGGGGAGCTGTTTTTT.

V is TRBV9 and J is TRBJ2-7; D is uncertain. This CDR3 spans 16 amino acids. V gave up 0 bases and J gave up 0 bases, with 13 bases separating them. Germline assignment: CDR1 SGDLS and CDR2 YYNGEE. The CDR3 protein is CASSVGPDPVSYEQYF. The CDR3 DNA reads as TGTGCCAGCAGCGTAGGACCGGACCCCGTCTCCTACGAGCAGTACTTC.

The chain has TRBV6-2 or TRBV6-3 and TRBJ2-4; perhaps TRBD1 as D (6 bases). Deletions cut 5 bases from V and 1 base from J, with 18 bases between. CDR3 length: 17 residues. In germline, CDR1 is MNHEY, CDR2 SVGEGT. This CDR3 reads CASSPWGLAVAKNIQYF. The CDR3 DNA reads as TGTGCCAGCAGTCCTTGGGGGCTTGCAGTTGCCAAAAACATTCAGTACTTC.

The sample holds a few counts of this clonotype. Here the CDR3 DNA reads TGCAGTGCTAGCCGCCCGGGACACCTTTCGCGCACCATATATTTT. This sequence encodes CSASRPGHLSRTIYF. The genes are TRBV20-1 and TRBJ1-3; D may be TRBD1 (6 bases). From germline, CDR1 is DFQATT and CDR2 SNEGSKA (reference sequence). The ends were cut back, 3 bases at V and 9 bases at J, with 21 bases in the middle. This CDR3 is built from 15 residues.

The chain is built from TRBV20-1 and TRBJ1-2, with TRBD1 matching 12 bases. This CDR3 is built from 15 residues. The trim removed 6 bases at V and 3 bases at J, leaving 8 bases unmatched. CDR1 and CDR2 from the germline V gene are DFQATT and SNEGSKA (reference sequence). CDR3 protein: CSATGTGGKDYGYTF. CDR3 sequence (DNA): TGCAGTGCAACAGGGACAGGGGGCAAGGACTATGGCTACACCTTC.

The V and J genes are TRBV10-3 and TRBJ1-3; D remains unclear. Trimming removed 6 bases from V and 0 bases from J, with 6 bases in between. CDR3 length: 13 residues. CDR1 and CDR2 from the germline V gene are ENHRY and SYGVKD. CDR3 bases: TGTGCCATCAGCCAGAACTCTGGAAACACCATATATTTT. Residues: CAISQNSGNTIYF.

V and J are TRBV4-2 and TRBJ2-2; D is perhaps TRBD2 (5 bases). Deletions cut 0 bases from V and 6 bases from J, with 11 bases between. The CDR3 sequence is 15 residues long. The germline gives CDR1 LGHNA, CDR2 YNFKEQ. The CDR3 DNA follows: TGTGCCAGCAGCCAAGAGCCGGGAATTGCCGGGGAGCTGTTTTTT. Amino acid sequence: CASSQEPGIAGELFF.

This clonotype has just a few counts. The genes are TRBV5-1 and TRBJ1-2, with 11 bases matching TRBD1. Germline V gene lookup returns CDR1 SGHRS and CDR2 YFSETQ. This CDR3 comprises 15 residues. With V trimmed by 4 bases and J by 6 bases, 8 bases remained unmatched. The CDR3 here is CASSIWTGGLDGYTF. The CDR3 DNA sequence: TGCGCCAGCAGCATCTGGACAGGGGGCCTGGATGGCTACACCTTC.

This clonotype appeared a few times. The chain has TRBV20-1 and TRBJ1-2; 7 nucleotides agree with TRBD1. V lost 4 bases, J lost 5 bases, and 10 bases stayed unmatched. Germline CDR1 and CDR2: DFQATT and SNEGSKA (reference sequence). CDR3 length: 14 residues. The CDR3 coding sequence is TGCAGTGCTATCCGACAGGGTGGACCTTATGGCTACACCTTC. Translating gives CSAIRQGGPYGYTF.